This TCR beta chain was recovered during a study of T cells in Graves' hyperthyroidism and ophthalmopathy. Study context: Peripheral blood was obtained at initial diagnosis, preceding any treatment.

Germline values: CDR1 MNHEY, CDR2 SVGAGI. The CDR3 totals 18 residues. The trim removed 1 base at V and 0 bases at J, leaving 7 bases unmatched. In making diagnoses, clinical symptoms, serum thyroxine and TRAb, thyroid ultrasound and orbital computed tomography were all used. This clonotype turned up a few times. Regions amplified from RNA transcripts were the TCR beta CDR3 regions. A first-round RT-PCR of the TCR CDR3 used the HTBI primer set. MiXCR was run by TCRdb on the multiplex PCR reads, yielding one entry per CDR3 protein. The sample has more than 500,000 distinct CDR3 sequences, roughly 16% seen once.

The sequence was obtained from a woman in her 30s with Graves' hyperthyroidism. The chain couples TRBV6-5 to TRBJ2-7; 12 bases are shared with TRBD2. Sequencing input: blood. The CDR3 sequence is CASSYLPPGLAGSYEQYF. The CDR3 DNA follows: TGTGCCAGCAGTTACTTACCACCGGGACTAGCGGGCTCCTACGAGCAGTACTTC.